A few counts support the clone carrying this T cell receptor (beta chain). Its antigen is still unknown. The record originates from a study of beta chain features in type 1 diabetes. Study-wide results and caveats: Patients' naive, central memory and Treg TCRB repertoires seemed closer to one another than those of healthy donors. Patients with Type 1 diabetes showed moderately but significantly shorter TCRB CDR3s in all four CD4+ subsets. Insertions were fewer and deletions more numerous at VDJ junctions in type 1 diabetes patients.

This CDR3 region has 13 residues. Germline V gene lookup returns CDR1 SGHAT and CDR2 FQNNGV. Trimming removed 5 bases from V and 9 bases from J, with 16 bases in between. Investigators reverse transcribed all isolated RNA, so they sequenced expressed TCRB transcripts. Reads for stem cell-like memory T cell samples averaged approximately 940,000. Produced via immunoSEQ multiplex PCR; TCRdb's table is partial and in-frame only. The data hold 11,000 to 15,000 clones, with 55% to 70% observed a single time. The authors took one heparinised blood draw, averaging about 120 mL, from each donor. The sequenced material came from stem cell memory CD4+ T cells from blood. The chain is built from TRBV11-2 and TRBJ1-1, with a possible D match to TRBD1 (6 bases). This TCR was sampled from a woman younger than 30 with type 1 diabetes. CDR3 in amino acids: CASSLRQGPKAFF. The CDR3 region has the DNA TGTGCCAGCAGCCTCCGTCAGGGGCCCAAAGCTTTCTTT.